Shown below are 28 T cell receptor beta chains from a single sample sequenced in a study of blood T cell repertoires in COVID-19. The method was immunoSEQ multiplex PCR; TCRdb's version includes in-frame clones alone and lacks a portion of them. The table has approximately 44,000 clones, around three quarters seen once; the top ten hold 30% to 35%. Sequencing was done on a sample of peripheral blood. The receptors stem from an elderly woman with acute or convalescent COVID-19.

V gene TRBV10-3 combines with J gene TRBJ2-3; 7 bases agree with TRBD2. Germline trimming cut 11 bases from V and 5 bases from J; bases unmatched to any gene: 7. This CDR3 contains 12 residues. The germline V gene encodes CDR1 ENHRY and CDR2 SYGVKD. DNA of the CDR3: TGTGCCCTCGGTCCTAGCGGAGATACGCAGTATTTT. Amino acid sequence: CALGPSGDTQYF.

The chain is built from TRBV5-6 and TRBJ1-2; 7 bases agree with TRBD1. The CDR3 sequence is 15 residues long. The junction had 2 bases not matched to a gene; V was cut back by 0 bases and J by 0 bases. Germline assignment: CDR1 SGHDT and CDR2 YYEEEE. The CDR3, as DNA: TGTGCCAGCAGCTTGGGGGACAGCCCTAACTATGGCTACACCTTC. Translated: CASSLGDSPNYGYTF.

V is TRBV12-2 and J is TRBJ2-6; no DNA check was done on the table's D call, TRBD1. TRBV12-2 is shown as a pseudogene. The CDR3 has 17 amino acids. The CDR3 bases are TGTGCAAGTCGCCAGGGCAGCTTTTTCTCTGGGGCCAACGTCCTGACTTTC. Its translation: CASRQGSFFSGANVLTF.

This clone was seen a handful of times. The CDR3 reads CAWSVVAADNSPLHF. CDR3 coding DNA: TGTGCCTGGAGTGTAGTCGCAGCGGACAATTCACCCCTCCACTTT. V gene TRBV30 combines with J gene TRBJ1-6; D is unresolved. The germline V and J ends were trimmed by 0 bases and 7 bases, with 13 bases remaining between them. The CDR3 length is 15 residues. CDR1 is GTSNPN and CDR2 is SVGIG in the germline V gene (reference sequence).

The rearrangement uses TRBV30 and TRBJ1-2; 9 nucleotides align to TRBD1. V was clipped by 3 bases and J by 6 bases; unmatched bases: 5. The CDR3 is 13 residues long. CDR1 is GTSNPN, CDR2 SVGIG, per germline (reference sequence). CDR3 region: CAWSIGTGHGYTF. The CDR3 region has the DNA TGTGCCTGGAGCATCGGGACAGGGCATGGCTACACCTTC.

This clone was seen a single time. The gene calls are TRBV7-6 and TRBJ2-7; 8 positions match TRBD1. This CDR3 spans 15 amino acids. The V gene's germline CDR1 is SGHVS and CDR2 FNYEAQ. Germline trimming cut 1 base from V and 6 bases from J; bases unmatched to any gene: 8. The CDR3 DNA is TGTGCCAGCAGCTTAGACCAGGGGGCTGTAAGCGAGCAGTACTTC. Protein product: CASSLDQGAVSEQYF.

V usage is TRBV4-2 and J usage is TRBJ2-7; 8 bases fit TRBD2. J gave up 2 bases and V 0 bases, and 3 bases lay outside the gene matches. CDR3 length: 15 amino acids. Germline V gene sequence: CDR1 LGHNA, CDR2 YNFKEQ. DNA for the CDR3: TGTGCCAGCAGCCAAGAACCGGGAGGGCCCTACGAGCAGTACTTC. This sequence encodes CASSQEPGGPYEQYF.

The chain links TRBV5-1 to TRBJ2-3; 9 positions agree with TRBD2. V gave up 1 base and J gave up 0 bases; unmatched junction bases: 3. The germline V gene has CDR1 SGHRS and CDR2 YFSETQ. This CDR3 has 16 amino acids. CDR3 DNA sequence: TGCGCCAGCAGCTTGCAAACTAGCGGGAGCACAGATACGCAGTATTTT. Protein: CASSLQTSGSTDTQYF.

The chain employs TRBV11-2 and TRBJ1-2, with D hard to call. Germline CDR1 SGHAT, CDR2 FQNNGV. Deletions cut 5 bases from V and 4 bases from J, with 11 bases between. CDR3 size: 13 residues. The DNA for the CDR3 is TGTGCCAGCAGCCCACCGGGAGGCTATGGCTACACCTTC. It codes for CASSPPGGYGYTF.

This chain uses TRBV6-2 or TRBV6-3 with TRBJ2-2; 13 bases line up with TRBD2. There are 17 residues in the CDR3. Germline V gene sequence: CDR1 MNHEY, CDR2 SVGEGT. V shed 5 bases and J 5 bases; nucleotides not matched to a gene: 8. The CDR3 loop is CASSPTSGRAGTGELFF. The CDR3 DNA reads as TGTGCCAGCAGTCCCACTAGCGGGAGGGCCGGTACCGGGGAGCTGTTTTTT.

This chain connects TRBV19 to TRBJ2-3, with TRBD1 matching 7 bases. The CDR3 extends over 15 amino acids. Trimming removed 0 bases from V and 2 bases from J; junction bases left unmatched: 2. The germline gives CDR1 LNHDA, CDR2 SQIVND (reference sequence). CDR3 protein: CASSIDGTATDTQYF. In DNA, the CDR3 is TGTGCCAGTAGTATAGACGGGACAGCCACAGATACGCAGTATTTT. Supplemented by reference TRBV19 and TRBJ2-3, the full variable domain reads DGGITQSPKYLFRKEGQNVTLSCEQNLNHDAMYWYRQDPGQGLRLIYYSQIVNDFQKGDIAEGYSVSREKKESFPLTVTSAQKNPTAFYLCASSIDGTATDTQYFGPGTRLTVL.

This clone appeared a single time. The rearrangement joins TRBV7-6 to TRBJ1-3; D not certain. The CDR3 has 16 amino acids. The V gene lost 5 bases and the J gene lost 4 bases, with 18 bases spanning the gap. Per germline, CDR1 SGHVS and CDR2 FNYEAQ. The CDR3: CASSSWRRGTGNTIYF. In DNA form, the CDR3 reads TGTGCCAGCAGCAGCTGGCGCCGGGGAACGGGAAACACCATATATTTT.

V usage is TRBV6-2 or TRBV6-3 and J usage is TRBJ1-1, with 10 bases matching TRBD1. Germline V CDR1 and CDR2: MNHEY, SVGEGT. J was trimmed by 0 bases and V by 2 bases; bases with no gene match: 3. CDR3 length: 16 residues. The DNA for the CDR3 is TGTGCCAGCAGTTACGGGACAGGGGCTATGAACACTGAAGCTTTCTTT. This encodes CASSYGTGAMNTEAFF.

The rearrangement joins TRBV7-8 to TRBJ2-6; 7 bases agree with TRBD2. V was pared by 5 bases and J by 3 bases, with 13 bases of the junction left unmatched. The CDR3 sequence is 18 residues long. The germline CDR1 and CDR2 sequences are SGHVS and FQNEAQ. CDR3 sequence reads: CASSTRRTGRGGANVLTF. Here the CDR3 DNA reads TGTGCCAGCAGCACTCGCCGCACGGGGAGGGGTGGGGCCAACGTCCTGACTTTC.

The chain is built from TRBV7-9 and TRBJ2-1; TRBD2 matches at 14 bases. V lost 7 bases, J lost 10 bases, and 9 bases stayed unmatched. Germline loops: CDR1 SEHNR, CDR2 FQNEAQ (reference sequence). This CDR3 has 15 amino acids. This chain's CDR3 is CASNPGTSGSGEQFF. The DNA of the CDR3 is TGTGCCAGCAACCCTGGGACTAGCGGGAGTGGAGAGCAGTTCTTC. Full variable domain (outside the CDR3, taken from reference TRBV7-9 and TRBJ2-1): DTGVSQNPRHKITKRGQNVTFRCDPISEHNRLYWYRQTLGQGPEFLTYFQNEAQLEKSRLLSDRFSAERPKGSFSTLEIQRTEQGDSAMYLCASNPGTSGSGEQFFGPGTRLTVL.

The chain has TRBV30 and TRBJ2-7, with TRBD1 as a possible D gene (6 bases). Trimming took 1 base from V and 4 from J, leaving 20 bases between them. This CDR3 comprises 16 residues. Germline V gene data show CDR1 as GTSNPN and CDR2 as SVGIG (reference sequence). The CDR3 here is CAWSATLLGHRYEQYF. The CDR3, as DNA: TGTGCCTGGAGTGCCACTCTCTTGGGACACCGGTACGAGCAGTACTTC.

The CDR3 loop is CASSPQWGANTGELFF. The CDR3 nucleotides read TGTGCCAGCAGCCCCCAGTGGGGGGCGAACACCGGGGAGCTGTTTTTT. The chain couples TRBV9 to TRBJ2-2, with D maybe TRBD2 (6 bases). This CDR3 spans 16 amino acids. The V end was cut by 4 bases, the J end by 0 bases, with 13 bases between. Per germline, CDR1 SGDLS and CDR2 YYNGEE.

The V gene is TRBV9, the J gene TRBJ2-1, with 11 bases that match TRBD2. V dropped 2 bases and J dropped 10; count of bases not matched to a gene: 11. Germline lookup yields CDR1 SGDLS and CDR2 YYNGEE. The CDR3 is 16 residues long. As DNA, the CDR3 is TGTGCCAGCAGCGTCCCGGGACTAGCGGCCTCGTCCGAGCAGTTCTTC. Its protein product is CASSVPGLAASSEQFF.

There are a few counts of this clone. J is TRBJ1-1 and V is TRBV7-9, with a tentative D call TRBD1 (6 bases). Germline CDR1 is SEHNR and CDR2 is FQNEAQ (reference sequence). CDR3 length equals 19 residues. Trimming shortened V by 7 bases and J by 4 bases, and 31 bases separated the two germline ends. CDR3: CASTQRWQGSNMGGTEAFF. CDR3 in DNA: TGTGCCAGCACCCAAAGGTGGCAGGGGTCAAACATGGGTGGCACTGAAGCTTTCTTT.

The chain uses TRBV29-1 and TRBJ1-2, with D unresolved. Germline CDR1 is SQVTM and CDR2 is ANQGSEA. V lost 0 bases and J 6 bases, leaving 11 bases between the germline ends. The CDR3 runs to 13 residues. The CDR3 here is CSVEDQERDGYTF. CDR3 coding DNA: TGCAGCGTTGAAGATCAGGAGAGGGATGGCTACACCTTC.

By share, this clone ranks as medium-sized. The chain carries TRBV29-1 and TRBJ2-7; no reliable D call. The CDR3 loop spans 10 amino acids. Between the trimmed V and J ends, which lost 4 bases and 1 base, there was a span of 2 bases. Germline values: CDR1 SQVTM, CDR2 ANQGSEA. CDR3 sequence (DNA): TGCAGCGTTGCTTCCTACGAGCAGTACTTC. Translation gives CSVASYEQYF.

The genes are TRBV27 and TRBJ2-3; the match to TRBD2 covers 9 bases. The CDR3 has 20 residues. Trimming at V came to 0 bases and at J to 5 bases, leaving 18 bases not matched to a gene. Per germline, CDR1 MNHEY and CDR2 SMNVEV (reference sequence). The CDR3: CASSLSGGHRGGARKDTQYF. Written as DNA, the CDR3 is TGTGCCAGCAGTTTATCTGGGGGCCATCGCGGGGGGGCAAGGAAAGATACGCAGTATTTT.

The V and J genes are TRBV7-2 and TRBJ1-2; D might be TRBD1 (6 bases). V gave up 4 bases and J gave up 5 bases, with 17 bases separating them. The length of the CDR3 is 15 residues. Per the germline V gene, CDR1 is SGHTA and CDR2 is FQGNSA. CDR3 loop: CASSYSMGGGYGYTF. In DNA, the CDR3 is TGTGCCAGCAGCTACTCCATGGGAGGGGGGTATGGCTACACCTTC.

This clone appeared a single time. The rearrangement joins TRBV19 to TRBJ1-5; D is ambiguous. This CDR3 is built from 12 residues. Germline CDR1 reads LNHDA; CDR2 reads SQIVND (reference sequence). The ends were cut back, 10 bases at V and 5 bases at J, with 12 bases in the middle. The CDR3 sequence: CATQEGYQPQHF. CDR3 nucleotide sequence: TGTGCCACCCAGGAGGGATATCAGCCCCAGCATTTT.

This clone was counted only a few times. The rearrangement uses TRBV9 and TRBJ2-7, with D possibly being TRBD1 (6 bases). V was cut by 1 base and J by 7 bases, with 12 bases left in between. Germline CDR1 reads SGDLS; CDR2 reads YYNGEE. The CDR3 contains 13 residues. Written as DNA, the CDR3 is TGTGCCAGCAGCGTATCAGGGGAGCGGGAGCAGTACTTC. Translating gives CASSVSGEREQYF. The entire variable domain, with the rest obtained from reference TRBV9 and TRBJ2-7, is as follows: DSGVTQTPKHLITATGQRVTLRCSPRSGDLSVYWYQQSLDQGLQFLIQYYNGEERAKGNILERFSAQQFPDLHSELNLSSLELGDSALYFCASSVSGEREQYFGPGTRLTVT.

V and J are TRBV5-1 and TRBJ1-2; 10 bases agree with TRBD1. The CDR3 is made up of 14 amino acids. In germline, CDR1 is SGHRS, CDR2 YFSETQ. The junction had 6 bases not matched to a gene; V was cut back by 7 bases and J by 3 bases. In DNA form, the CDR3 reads TGCGCCAGCGAACCCGGGACAGGGGACTATGGCTACACCTTC. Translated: CASEPGTGDYGYTF.

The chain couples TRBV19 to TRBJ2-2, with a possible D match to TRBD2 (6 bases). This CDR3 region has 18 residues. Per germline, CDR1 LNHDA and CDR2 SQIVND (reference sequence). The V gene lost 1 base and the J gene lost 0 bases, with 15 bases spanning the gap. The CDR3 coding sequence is TGTGCCAGTAGTATAGGGGTGGCGGGATCTTCGAACACCGGGGAGCTGTTTTTT. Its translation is CASSIGVAGSSNTGELFF.

CDR3 nucleotides: TGTGCCAGCAGCCGGGGGGCTAACTATGGCTACACCTTC. Translating gives CASSRGANYGYTF. The chain carries TRBV9 and TRBJ1-2; a possible D gene is TRBD1 (5 bases). The CDR3 covers 13 residues. Germline CDR1 and CDR2: SGDLS and YYNGEE. V lost 4 bases and J 0 bases, leaving 7 bases between the germline ends.